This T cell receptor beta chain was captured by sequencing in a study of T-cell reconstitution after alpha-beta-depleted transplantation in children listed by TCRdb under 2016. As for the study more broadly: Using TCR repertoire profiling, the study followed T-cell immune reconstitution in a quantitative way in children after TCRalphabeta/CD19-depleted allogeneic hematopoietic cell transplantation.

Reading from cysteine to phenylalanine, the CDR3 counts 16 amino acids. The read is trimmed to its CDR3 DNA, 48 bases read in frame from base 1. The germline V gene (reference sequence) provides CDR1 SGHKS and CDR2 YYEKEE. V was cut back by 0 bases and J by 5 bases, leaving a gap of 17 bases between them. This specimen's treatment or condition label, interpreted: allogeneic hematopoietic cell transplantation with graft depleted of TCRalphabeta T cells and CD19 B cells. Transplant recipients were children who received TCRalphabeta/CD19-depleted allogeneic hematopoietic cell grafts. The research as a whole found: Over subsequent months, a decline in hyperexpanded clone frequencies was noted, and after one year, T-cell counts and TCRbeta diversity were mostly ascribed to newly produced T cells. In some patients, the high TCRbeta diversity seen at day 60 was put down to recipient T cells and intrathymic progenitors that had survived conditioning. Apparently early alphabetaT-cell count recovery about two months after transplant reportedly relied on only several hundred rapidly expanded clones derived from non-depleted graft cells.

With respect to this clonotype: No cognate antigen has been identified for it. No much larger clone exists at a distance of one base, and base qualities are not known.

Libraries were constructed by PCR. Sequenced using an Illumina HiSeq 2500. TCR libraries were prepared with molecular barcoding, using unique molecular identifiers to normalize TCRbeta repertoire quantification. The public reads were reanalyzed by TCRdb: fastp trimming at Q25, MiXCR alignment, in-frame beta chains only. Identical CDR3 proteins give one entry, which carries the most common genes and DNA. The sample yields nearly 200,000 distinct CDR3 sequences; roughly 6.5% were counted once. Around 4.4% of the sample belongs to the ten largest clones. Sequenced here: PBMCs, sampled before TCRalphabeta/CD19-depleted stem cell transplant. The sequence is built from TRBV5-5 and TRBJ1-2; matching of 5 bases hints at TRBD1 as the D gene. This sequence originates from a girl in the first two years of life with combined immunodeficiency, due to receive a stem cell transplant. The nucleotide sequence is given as TGTGCCAGCAGCTTGGGGATCTACGGGGCAGGGTATGGCTACACCTTC. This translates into CASSLGIYGAGYGYTF.